This T cell receptor (beta chain) derives from a study of blood T cell repertoires in COVID-19. Trimming removed 0 bases at V and 1 base at J, with 5 bases between. The CDR3 extends over 14 amino acids. Germline V gene sequence: CDR1 SGHNT, CDR2 YYREEE (reference sequence). Details on this clone: Other DNA sequences in the same sample also yield this CDR3.

The study assigned cohorts using participant-reported clinical history. This table comes from immunoSEQ multiplex PCR, and its TCRdb copy is limited to in-frame clones, with some not included. The data show fewer than 250,000 clones, approximately 80% seen once. The clonotype originates from a man aged 60 to 75 who had recovered from COVID-19. The sample comprised PBMCs or T cells enriched from blood (not recorded which). V usage is TRBV5-4 and J usage is TRBJ1-5; unclear D gene. CDR3: CASSLAGSNQPQHF. The DNA for the CDR3 is TGTGCCAGCAGCTTGGCGGGGAGCAATCAGCCCCAGCATTTT.